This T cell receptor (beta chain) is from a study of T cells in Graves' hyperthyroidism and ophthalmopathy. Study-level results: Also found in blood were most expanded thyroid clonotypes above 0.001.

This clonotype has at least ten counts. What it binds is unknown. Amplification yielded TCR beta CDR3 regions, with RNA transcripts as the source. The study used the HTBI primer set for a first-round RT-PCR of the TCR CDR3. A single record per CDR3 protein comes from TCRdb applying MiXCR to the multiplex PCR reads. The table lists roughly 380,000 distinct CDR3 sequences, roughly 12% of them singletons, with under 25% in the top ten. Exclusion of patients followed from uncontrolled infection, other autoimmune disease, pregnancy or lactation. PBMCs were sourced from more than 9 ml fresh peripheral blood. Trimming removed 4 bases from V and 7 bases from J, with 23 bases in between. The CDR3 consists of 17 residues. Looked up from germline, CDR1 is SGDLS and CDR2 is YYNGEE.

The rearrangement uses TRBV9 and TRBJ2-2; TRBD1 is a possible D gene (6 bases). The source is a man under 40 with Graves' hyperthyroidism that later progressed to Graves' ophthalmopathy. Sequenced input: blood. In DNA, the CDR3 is TGTGCCAGCAGCCCTTGGACAGCTCAGCTATATCGCGGGGAGCTGTTTTTT. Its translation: CASSPWTAQLYRGELFF.